This TCR beta chain was sequenced for a study of cytomegalovirus exposure and HLA in healthy donors. The study's findings and limits: A later analysis appeared to link common viral pathogens to several of the most significant clusters.

Germline CDR1 and CDR2: SGHRS and YFSETQ. V gave up 5 bases and J gave up 6 bases, with 14 bases separating them. This CDR3 spans 13 amino acids. On this clone itself: The antigen is not known.

The PCR employed 60 Vbeta primers together with 13 Jbeta primers. The table came from immunoSEQ multiplex PCR; TCRdb's copy has only in-frame clones and leaves some out. The repertoire holds about 150,000 clones, approximately 80% seen once, with more than 10% in the top ten. This TCR came from a man in his forties in good health and CMV-seropositive. The chain links TRBV5-1 to TRBJ1-1, with D uncertain. Sequences were obtained from PBMCs. CDR3 amino acids: CASSPRMAAEAFF. The DNA of the CDR3 is TGCGCCAGCAGTCCTAGAATGGCCGCTGAAGCTTTCTTT.